This TCR beta chain was captured in a study of cytomegalovirus exposure and HLA in healthy donors. The wider study: Inside one of the first data releases sat about 85 million unique TCRs taken from HLA-typed donors. Whole-study findings and limits: A link between a missense DCLRE1C variant and TCR beta V- and J-gene trimming emerged from a later analysis. Most likely, a cluster of highly shared sequence variants arose as a sequencing artifact.

As concerns this clone: Antigen: not known.

With 3 bases removed from V and 6 bases from J, the gap between germline ends came to 12 bases. Germline CDR1 is SNHLY and CDR2 is FYNNEI. The CDR3 runs 13 residues. It was with 60 Vbeta and 13 Jbeta primers that the PCR ran. TCRdb keeps only in-frame clones here, not all; method: immunoSEQ multiplex PCR. The sample gives about 160,000 clones, roughly four fifths of which show up once; 1% is in the top ten. The sample consisted of PBMCs. This sequence originates from a woman in her 40s in good health and CMV-seronegative. The chain links TRBV2 to TRBJ2-7, with D maybe TRBD2 (5 bases). CDR3: CASSEGKRTEQYF. In DNA, the CDR3 is TGTGCCAGCAGTGAGGGGAAGCGGACCGAGCAGTACTTC.